This T cell receptor (beta chain) was captured by sequencing in a study of T cell responses to AZD1222 COVID-19 vaccine. Assay used: immunoSEQ multiplex PCR; TCRdb lists only in-frame clones, some missing. The data show about 130,000 clones, with more than 80% seen just once and 1.5% to 1.7% held by the top ten. Study-level findings and limits: Spike-specific TCR depth and breadth grew after two AZD1222 doses. Repertoires in all cases were sampled only once the peak T cell response had passed.

The CDR3 is 16 amino acids. The germline gives CDR1 SGHTA, CDR2 FQGNSA. J lost 7 bases, V lost 4 bases, and 10 bases had no gene match. For this clone: Its antigen is not identified.

This TCR was recovered from an adult in good health. Sequencing used peripheral blood, obtained on day 0 of AZD1222 vaccination. J is TRBJ1-6 and V is TRBV7-2, with 7 bases lining up with TRBD1. In DNA, the CDR3 is TGTGCCAGCAGCTCGACTACGACAGGGTACAATTCACCCCTCCACTTT. Translation gives CASSSTTTGYNSPLHF. Combining the CDR3 with reference TRBV7-2 and TRBJ1-6 gives the whole variable domain GAGVSQSPSNKVTEKGKDVELRCDPISGHTALYWYRQSLGQGLEFLIYFQGNSAPDKSGLPSDRFSAERTGGSVSTLTIQRTQQEDSAVYLCASSSTTTGYNSPLHFGNGTRLTVT.